The TCR beta chain described here comes from a study of shared clonotypes between healthy human individuals. DNA at 200 ng, around 30,000 T cell genomes, went into sorted-subset replicate PCRs. Sequenced by immunoSEQ multiplex PCR; TCRdb stores in-frame clones only, minus some. The sample has a few hundred thousand clones; approximately 96% are singletons. Germline V gene sequence: CDR1 MNHEY, CDR2 SVGAGI. This CDR3 spans 16 amino acids. Between the trimmed V and J ends, which lost 0 bases and 2 bases, there was a span of 13 bases. Regarding the study as a whole: Depth of sequencing was expected to influence donor clonotype sharing. The naive CD4 repertoires of several donors were compared, and around 5% of clonotypes were shared.

This clone was recorded once. What it binds is not known. Sequenced: memory CD8+ T cells sorted from blood. Subset indicated: CD45RO+ cells pooled with CCR7-negative TemRA cells. The chain joins TRBV6-5 to TRBJ1-2; a weak D match, TRBD1 (6 bases). The sequence came from a young man in good health. CDR3 DNA sequence: TGTGCCAGCAGTTACTCGGGGGGGCTAATAAACTATGGCTACACCTTC. This translates into CASSYSGGLINYGYTF.